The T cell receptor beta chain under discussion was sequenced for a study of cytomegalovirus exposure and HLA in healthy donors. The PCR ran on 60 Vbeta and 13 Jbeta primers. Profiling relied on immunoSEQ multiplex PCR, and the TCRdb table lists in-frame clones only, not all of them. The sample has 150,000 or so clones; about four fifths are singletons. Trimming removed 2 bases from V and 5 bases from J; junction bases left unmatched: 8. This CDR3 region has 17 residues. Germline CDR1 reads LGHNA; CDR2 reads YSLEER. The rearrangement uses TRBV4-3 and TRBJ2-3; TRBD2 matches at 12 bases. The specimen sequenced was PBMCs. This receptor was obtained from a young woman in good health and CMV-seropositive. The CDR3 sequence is CASSQQTSGGIRDTQYF. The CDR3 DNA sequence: TGCGCCAGCAGCCAACAGACTAGCGGGGGAATACGAGATACGCAGTATTTT.